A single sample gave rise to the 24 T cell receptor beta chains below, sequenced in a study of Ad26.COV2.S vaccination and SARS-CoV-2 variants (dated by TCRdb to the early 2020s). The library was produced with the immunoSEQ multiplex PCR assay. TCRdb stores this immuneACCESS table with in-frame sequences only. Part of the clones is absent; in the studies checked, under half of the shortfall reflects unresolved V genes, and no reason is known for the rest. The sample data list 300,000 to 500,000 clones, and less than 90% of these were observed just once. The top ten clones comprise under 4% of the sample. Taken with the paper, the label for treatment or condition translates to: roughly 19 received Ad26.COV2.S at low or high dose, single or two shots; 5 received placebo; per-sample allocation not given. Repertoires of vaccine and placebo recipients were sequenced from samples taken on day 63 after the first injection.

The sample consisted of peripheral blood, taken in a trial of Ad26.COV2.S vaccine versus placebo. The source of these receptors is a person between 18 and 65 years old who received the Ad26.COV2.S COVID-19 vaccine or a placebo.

CDR3 sequence reads: CASRLWGANTGELFF. The CDR3 DNA sequence: TGTGCCAGCAGGTTGTGGGGGGCAAACACCGGGGAGCTGTTTTTT. The rearrangement uses TRBV3-1 (or the pseudogene TRBV3-2) and TRBJ2-2; D tentatively fits TRBD1 or TRBD2 (6 bases each). CDR3 length: 15 amino acids. V was shortened by 6 bases and J by 2 bases, with 13 bases between the two germline ends. Germline V gene data show CDR1 as LGHDT and CDR2 as YNNKEL (reference sequence).

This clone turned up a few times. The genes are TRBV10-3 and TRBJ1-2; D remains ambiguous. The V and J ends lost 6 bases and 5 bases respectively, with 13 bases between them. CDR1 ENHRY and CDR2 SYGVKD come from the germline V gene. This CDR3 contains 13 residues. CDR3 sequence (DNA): TGTGCCATCAGACCAGATGGTAGATATGGCTACACCTTC. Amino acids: CAIRPDGRYGYTF.

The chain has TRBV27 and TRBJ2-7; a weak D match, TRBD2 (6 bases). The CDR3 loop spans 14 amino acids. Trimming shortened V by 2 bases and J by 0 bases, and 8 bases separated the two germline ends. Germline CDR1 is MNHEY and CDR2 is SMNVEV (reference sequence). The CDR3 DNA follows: TGTGCCAGCAGTTTAGGAGGGAGCTCCTACGAGCAGTACTTC. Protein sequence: CASSLGGSSYEQYF.

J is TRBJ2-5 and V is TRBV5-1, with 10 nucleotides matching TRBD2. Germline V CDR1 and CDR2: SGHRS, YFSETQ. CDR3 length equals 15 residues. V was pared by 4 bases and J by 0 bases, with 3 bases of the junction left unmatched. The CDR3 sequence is CASSRLAGDQETQYF. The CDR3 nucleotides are TGCGCCAGCAGCAGGCTAGCGGGGGACCAAGAGACCCAGTACTTC.

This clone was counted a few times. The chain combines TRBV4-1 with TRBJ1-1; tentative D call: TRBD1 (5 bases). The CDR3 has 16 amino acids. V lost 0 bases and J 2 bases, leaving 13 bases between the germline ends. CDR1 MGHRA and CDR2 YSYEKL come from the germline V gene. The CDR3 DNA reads TGCGCCAGCAGCCAAGATGGAACCGGGACCAACACTGAAGCTTTCTTT. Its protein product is CASSQDGTGTNTEAFF.

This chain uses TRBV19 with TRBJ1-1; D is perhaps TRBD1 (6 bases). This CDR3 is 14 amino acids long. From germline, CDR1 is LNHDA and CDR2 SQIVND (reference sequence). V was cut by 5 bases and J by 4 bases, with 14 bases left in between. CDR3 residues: CASSVQGSSTEAFF. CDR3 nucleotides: TGTGCCAGTAGTGTACAGGGTTCGAGCACTGAAGCTTTCTTT.

The DNA for the CDR3 is TGTGCCAGCTCTCGAGAGGGGCGCGATGGCTACACCTTC. Amino acids: CASSREGRDGYTF. The chain is built from TRBV18 and TRBJ1-2; possible D gene TRBD1, 5 bases. Trimming removed 6 bases from V and 6 bases from J, with 14 bases in between. The germline gives CDR1 KGHSH, CDR2 LQKENI. The CDR3 runs to 13 residues.

CDR3 nucleotides: TGTGCCAGCAGCCCTCCTGGACTAGCGGCGCCCAGGACCCAGTACTTC. Amino acid sequence: CASSPPGLAAPRTQYF. The V and J genes are TRBV3-1 (or the pseudogene TRBV3-2) and TRBJ2-5; 10 bases are a match to TRBD2. This CDR3 comprises 16 residues. Germline CDR1 reads LGHDT; CDR2 reads YNNKEL (reference sequence). V lost 4 bases, J lost 7 bases, and 12 bases stayed unmatched.

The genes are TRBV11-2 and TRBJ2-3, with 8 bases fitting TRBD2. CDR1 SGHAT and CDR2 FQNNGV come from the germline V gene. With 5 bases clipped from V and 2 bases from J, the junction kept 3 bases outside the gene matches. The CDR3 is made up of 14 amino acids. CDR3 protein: CASSLGGATDTQYF. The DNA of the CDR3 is TGTGCCAGCAGCCTCGGGGGGGCCACAGATACGCAGTATTTT.

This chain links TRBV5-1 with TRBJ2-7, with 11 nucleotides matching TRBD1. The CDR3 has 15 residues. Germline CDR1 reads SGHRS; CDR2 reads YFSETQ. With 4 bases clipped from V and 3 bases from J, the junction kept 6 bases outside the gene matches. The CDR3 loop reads CASSLGTGGIYEQYF. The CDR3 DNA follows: TGCGCCAGCAGCCTCGGGACAGGGGGTATCTACGAGCAGTACTTC.

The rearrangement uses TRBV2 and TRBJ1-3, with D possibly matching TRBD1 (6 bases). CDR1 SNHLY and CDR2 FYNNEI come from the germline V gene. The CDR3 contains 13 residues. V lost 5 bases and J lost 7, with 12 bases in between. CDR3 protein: CASSPGTPNTIYF. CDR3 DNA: TGTGCCAGCAGTCCCGGGACACCGAACACCATATATTTT.

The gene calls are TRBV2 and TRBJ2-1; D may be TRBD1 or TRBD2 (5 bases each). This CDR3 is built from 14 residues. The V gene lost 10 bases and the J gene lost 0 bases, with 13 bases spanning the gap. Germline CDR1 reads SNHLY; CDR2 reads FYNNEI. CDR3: CATGEGPSYNEQFF. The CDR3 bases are TGTGCCACCGGTGAGGGGCCCTCCTACAATGAGCAGTTCTTC. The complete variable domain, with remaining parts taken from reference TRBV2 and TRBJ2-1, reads EPEVTQTPSHQVTQMGQEVILRCVPISNHLYFYWYRQILGQKVEFLVSFYNNEISEKSEIFDDQFSVERPDGSNFTLKIRSTKLEDSAMYFCATGEGPSYNEQFFGPGTRLTVL.

DNA of the CDR3: TGTGCCAGCAGCGGAGGGACCAAAAACATTCAGTACTTC. Translating gives CASSGGTKNIQYF. The chain carries TRBV2 and TRBJ2-4; perhaps TRBD2 as D (6 bases). Germline CDR1 reads SNHLY; CDR2 reads FYNNEI. The CDR3 is 13 residues long. Trimming shortened V by 6 bases and J by 2 bases, and 8 bases separated the two germline ends.

CDR3 region: CASSESRAEYTEAFF. DNA for the CDR3: TGCGCCAGCAGTGAGTCTCGGGCGGAATACACTGAAGCTTTCTTT. V usage is TRBV10-1 and J usage is TRBJ1-1; no definite D call. The ends were cut back, 0 bases at V and 3 bases at J, with 11 bases in the middle. Germline loops: CDR1 WNHNN, CDR2 SYGVQD (reference sequence). The CDR3 extends over 15 amino acids.

The DNA of the CDR3 is TGTGCCAGTATAGGACAGGGATTCGGGGAGCTGTTTTTT. Translation: CASIGQGFGELFF. The V gene is TRBV19, the J gene TRBJ2-2; TRBD1 matches at 8 bases. Losses at the gene ends were 7 bases for V and 7 bases for J; bases not matched to a gene: 5. Germline V gives CDR1 LNHDA, CDR2 SQIVND (reference sequence). The CDR3 contains 13 residues. The entire variable domain, with the rest obtained from reference TRBV19 and TRBJ2-2, is as follows: DGGITQSPKYLFRKEGQNVTLSCEQNLNHDAMYWYRQDPGQGLRLIYYSQIVNDFQKGDIAEGYSVSREKKESFPLTVTSAQKNPTAFYLCASIGQGFGELFFGEGSRLTVL.

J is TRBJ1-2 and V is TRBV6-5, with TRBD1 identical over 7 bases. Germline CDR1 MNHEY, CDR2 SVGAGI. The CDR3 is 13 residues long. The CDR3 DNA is TGTGTAGAAGGGGACAGAGAATTTTATGGCTACACCTTC. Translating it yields CVEGDREFYGYTF.

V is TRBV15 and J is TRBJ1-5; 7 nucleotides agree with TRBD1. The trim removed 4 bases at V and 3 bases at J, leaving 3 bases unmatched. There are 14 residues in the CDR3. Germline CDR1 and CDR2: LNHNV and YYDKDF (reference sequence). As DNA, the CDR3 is TGTGCCACCAGCATGGGACAGTACAATCAGCCCCAGCATTTT. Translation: CATSMGQYNQPQHF.

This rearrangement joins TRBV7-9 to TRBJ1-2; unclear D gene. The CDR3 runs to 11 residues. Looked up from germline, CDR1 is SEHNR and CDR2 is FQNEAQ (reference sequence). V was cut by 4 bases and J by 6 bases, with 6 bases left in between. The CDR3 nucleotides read TGTGCCAGCAGCTACGGGGATGGCTACACCTTC. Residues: CASSYGDGYTF.

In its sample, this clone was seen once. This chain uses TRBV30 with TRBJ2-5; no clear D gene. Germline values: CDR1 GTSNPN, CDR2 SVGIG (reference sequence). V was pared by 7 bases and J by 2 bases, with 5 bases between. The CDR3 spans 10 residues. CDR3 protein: CALLQETQYF. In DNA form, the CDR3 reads TGTGCCTTGCTTCAAGAGACCCAGTACTTC. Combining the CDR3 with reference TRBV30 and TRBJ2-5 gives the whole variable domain SQTIHQWPATLVQPVGSPLSLECTVEGTSNPNLYWYRQAAGRGLQLLFYSVGIGQISSEVPQNLSASRPQDRQFILSSKKLLLSDSGFYLCALLQETQYFGPGTRLLVL.

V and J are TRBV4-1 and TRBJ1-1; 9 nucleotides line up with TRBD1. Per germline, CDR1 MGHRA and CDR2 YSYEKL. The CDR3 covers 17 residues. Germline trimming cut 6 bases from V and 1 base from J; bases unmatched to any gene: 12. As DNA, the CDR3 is TGCGCCAGCAGGGCCGGGACAGGGACAAAGAGGAACACTGAAGCTTTCTTT. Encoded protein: CASRAGTGTKRNTEAFF.

CDR3 bases: TGTGCCAGCAGTGCTTCAGGGGTTATGAACACTGAAGCTTTCTTT. Translation gives CASSASGVMNTEAFF. The chain uses TRBV6-4 and TRBJ1-1, with TRBD1 as a possible D gene (6 bases). CDR1 and CDR2 (germline): MRHNA, SNTAGT. This CDR3 comprises 15 residues. Trimming took off 4 bases at V and 0 bases at J, with 12 bases between the two ends.

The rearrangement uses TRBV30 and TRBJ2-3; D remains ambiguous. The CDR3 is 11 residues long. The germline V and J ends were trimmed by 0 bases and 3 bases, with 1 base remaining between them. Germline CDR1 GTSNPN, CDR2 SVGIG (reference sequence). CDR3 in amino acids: CAWSVTDTQYF. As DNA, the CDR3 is TGTGCCTGGAGTGTGACAGATACGCAGTATTTT.

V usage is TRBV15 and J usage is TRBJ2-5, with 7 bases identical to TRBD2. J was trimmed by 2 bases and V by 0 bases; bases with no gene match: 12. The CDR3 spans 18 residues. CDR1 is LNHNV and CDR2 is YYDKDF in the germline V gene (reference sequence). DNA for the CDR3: TGTGCCACCAGCAGAGATCATGTGGTGGGCGGGGGACAAGAGACCCAGTACTTC. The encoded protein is CATSRDHVVGGGQETQYF.

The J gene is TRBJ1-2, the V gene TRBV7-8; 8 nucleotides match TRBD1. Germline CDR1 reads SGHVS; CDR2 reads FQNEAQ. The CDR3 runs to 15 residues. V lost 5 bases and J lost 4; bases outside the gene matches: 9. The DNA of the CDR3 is TGTGCCAGCAGCGCGGACAGGGCGGGGGGCTATGGCTACACCTTC. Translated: CASSADRAGGYGYTF. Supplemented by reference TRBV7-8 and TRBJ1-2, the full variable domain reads GAGVSQSPRYKVAKRGQDVALRCDPISGHVSLFWYQQALGQGPEFLTYFQNEAQLDKSGLPSDRFFAERPEGSVSTLKIQRTQQEDSAVYLCASSADRAGGYGYTFGSGTRLTVV.